This T cell receptor (beta chain) derives from a study of control samples from healthy donors and cancer patients. This table comes from immunoSEQ multiplex PCR, and its TCRdb copy is limited to in-frame clones, with some not included. The table shows about 120,000 clones, with 85% to 90% occurring only once. This CDR3 contains 14 residues. Germline loops: CDR1 LNHDA, CDR2 SQIVND (reference sequence). V was clipped by 9 bases and J by 3 bases, with 12 bases between them. The sequence derives from an older woman in good health. This chain connects TRBV19 to TRBJ1-6, with no clear D. The specimen was blood. Here the CDR3 DNA reads TGTGCCAGCGGTTCGGAAAACTATAATTCACCCCTCCACTTT. Its translation is CASGSENYNSPLHF.